Following are 22 T cell receptor beta chains from one sample sequenced in a study of T-cell memory formation after mild COVID-19. MiXCR was run by TCRdb on the 5' RACE reads, yielding one entry per CDR3 protein. The repertoire has 190,000 or so distinct CDR3 sequences, around 25% of them found once; the top ten carry roughly 10%. Sequencing input: PBMCs or a T cell subset sorted from them (not recorded which). The source of these receptors is an adult woman who had mild COVID-19 (a few samples of this study predate the infection). Cell type and time point are not known.

This clonotype showed up just a few times. The chain has TRBV14 and TRBJ2-1, with D perhaps TRBD2 (5 bases). Trimming cost V 5 bases and J 0 bases, with 14 bases left between them. Germline CDR1 SGHDN, CDR2 FVKESK. The length of the CDR3 is 16 residues. The CDR3 DNA is TGTGCCAGCAGCGGACTCCTAATAAGCTCCTACAATGAGCAGTTCTTC. Translated, it gives CASSGLLISSYNEQFF.

The chain is built from TRBV29-1 and TRBJ2-7, with D possibly matching TRBD1 (6 bases). With 6 bases removed from V and 2 bases from J, the gap between germline ends came to 14 bases. CDR3 length: 13 amino acids. The germline CDR1 and CDR2 sequences are SQVTM and ANQGSEA. CDR3 loop: CSVASGDTYEQYF. The DNA for the CDR3 is TGCAGCGTCGCCTCAGGGGATACCTACGAGCAGTACTTC.

On this clonotype itself: Given a much more abundant clone one base away, this may be a read error. This chain connects TRBV7-8 to TRBJ2-2, with TRBD1 as a possible D gene (6 bases). The germline V gene has CDR1 SGHVS and CDR2 FQNEAQ. V lost 5 bases to trimming and J lost 1 base, with 8 bases between them. The CDR3 is 14 amino acids. This CDR3 is CASSTDRNTGELFF. The CDR3 coding sequence is TGTGCCAGCAGCACGGACAGGAACACCGGGGAGCTGTTTTTT.

The genes are TRBV19 and TRBJ1-1; D gene ambiguous. Germline CDR1 and CDR2: LNHDA and SQIVND (reference sequence). The CDR3 runs 15 residues. Deletions cut 1 base from V and 1 base from J, with 10 bases between. CDR3 amino acids: CASSIGPGGNTEAFF. The DNA of the CDR3 is TGTGCCAGTAGTATAGGTCCAGGTGGGAACACTGAAGCTTTCTTT.

There are a few counts of this clonotype. The V call is TRBV20-1, the J call TRBJ1-2; D unclear. The CDR3 is 9 amino acids. The V end was cut by 5 bases, the J end by 7 bases, with 5 bases between. CDR1 DFQATT and CDR2 SNEGSKA come from the germline V gene (reference sequence). The CDR3, as DNA: TGCAGTGCTGTTGGTGGCTACACCTTC. Its protein is CSAVGGYTF.

This clonotype was detected only a few times. The chain combines TRBV4-1 with TRBJ2-1, with 9 bases that match TRBD1. Germline V lookup: CDR1 MGHRA, CDR2 YSYEKL. Trimming removed 1 base from V and 4 bases from J; junction bases left unmatched: 2. The length of the CDR3 is 15 residues. In DNA form, the CDR3 reads TGCGCCAGCAGCCAAGCCGGGACAGGGTACAATGAGCAGTTCTTC. Translated, it gives CASSQAGTGYNEQFF.

The DNA for the CDR3 is TGTGCCAGCAGCCTACAGGGGACCCCAACCTACGAGCAGTACTTC. It specifies CASSLQGTPTYEQYF. This chain uses TRBV7-8 with TRBJ2-7; 7 nucleotides align to TRBD1. The CDR3 length is 15 residues. Germline V gene data show CDR1 as SGHVS and CDR2 as FQNEAQ. V dropped 5 bases and J dropped 2; count of bases not matched to a gene: 9. Drawing the rest from reference TRBV7-8 and TRBJ2-7, the complete variable domain is GAGVSQSPRYKVAKRGQDVALRCDPISGHVSLFWYQQALGQGPEFLTYFQNEAQLDKSGLPSDRFFAERPEGSVSTLKIQRTQQEDSAVYLCASSLQGTPTYEQYFGPGTRLTVT.

In its sample, this clonotype was seen once. CDR3 sequence reads: CSVDKQNTEAFF. The CDR3 nucleotides are TGCAGCGTCGATAAACAAAACACTGAAGCTTTCTTT. The rearrangement links TRBV29-1 to TRBJ1-1; D ambiguous. Trimming removed 6 bases at V and 2 bases at J, with 10 bases between. CDR3 size: 12 residues. From germline, CDR1 is SQVTM and CDR2 ANQGSEA.

The gene calls are TRBV5-5 and TRBJ1-2; a possible D gene is TRBD1 (5 bases). Per germline, CDR1 SGHKS and CDR2 YYEKEE (reference sequence). Trimming left V 0 bases short and J 3 bases short, with 12 bases between. The CDR3 covers 15 residues. Written as DNA, the CDR3 is TGTGCCAGCAGCTTGGACGGGCAGGGAGACTATGGCTACACCTTC. Protein sequence: CASSLDGQGDYGYTF.

This chain uses TRBV6-2 or TRBV6-3 with TRBJ2-1; TRBD2 agrees at 8 bases. The CDR3 contains 15 residues. Trimming took 4 bases from V and 3 from J; bases not matched to a gene: 5. Germline CDR1 reads MNHEY; CDR2 reads SVGEGT. CDR3 residues: CASSSLAGYYNEQFF. The CDR3 coding sequence is TGTGCCAGCAGTTCCCTAGCGGGTTACTACAATGAGCAGTTCTTC.

This clonotype has at least ten counts. The CDR3 DNA reads TGTGCCAGCAGTTTCAGCGGGAGCCCATCCTACGAGCAGTACTTC. Amino acids: CASSFSGSPSYEQYF. The V and J genes are TRBV12-3 or TRBV12-4 and TRBJ2-7, with TRBD2 matching 8 bases. V dropped 3 bases and J dropped 1; count of bases not matched to a gene: 5. This CDR3 has 15 amino acids.

The count of this clonotype is one. This sequence joins TRBV4-1 and TRBJ2-1; the match to TRBD2 covers 12 bases. The CDR3 consists of 16 residues. Germline CDR1 MGHRA, CDR2 YSYEKL. V was pared by 2 bases and J by 4 bases, with 3 bases of the junction left unmatched. The DNA of the CDR3 is TGCGCCAGCAGCCAATCTAGCGGGGGGGCTTACAATGAGCAGTTCTTC. Amino acid sequence: CASSQSSGGAYNEQFF.

The CDR3 DNA reads as TGTGCCAGCTCACCGGGGCAGGGGGCGGGCAATCAGCCCCAGCATTTT. It translates to CASSPGQGAGNQPQHF. The chain couples TRBV18 to TRBJ1-5; the match to TRBD1 covers 8 bases. Germline V lookup: CDR1 KGHSH, CDR2 LQKENI. J gave up 2 bases and V 3 bases, and 6 bases lay outside the gene matches. The CDR3 is 16 residues long.

The chain joins TRBV7-3 to TRBJ2-5, with TRBD2 identical over 12 bases. The CDR3 spans 15 residues. The germline V gene encodes CDR1 SGHTA and CDR2 FQGTGA. The junction had 2 bases not matched to a gene; V was cut back by 6 bases and J by 0 bases. The CDR3 spells CASSPSGRDQETQYF. The CDR3 nucleotides read TGTGCCAGCAGTCCTAGCGGGAGGGACCAAGAGACCCAGTACTTC.

This rearrangement joins TRBV6-4 to TRBJ2-2; 8 positions match TRBD2. The V and J ends lost 2 bases and 4 bases, in that order; junction bases with no gene match: 6. Per the germline V gene, CDR1 is MRHNA and CDR2 is SNTAGT. The CDR3 covers 16 residues. The chain's CDR3 is CASSDEPAGATGELFF. DNA of the CDR3: TGTGCCAGCAGTGACGAGCCAGCGGGAGCCACCGGGGAGCTGTTTTTT.

V is TRBV20-1 and J is TRBJ2-5, with TRBD1 as a possible D gene (5 bases). V was clipped by 3 bases and J by 5 bases, with 10 bases between them. Germline CDR1 reads DFQATT; CDR2 reads SNEGSKA (reference sequence). The CDR3 length is 12 residues. The CDR3, as DNA: TGCAGTGCTAGTCGCAGGGCGGAGACCCAGTACTTC. Protein product: CSASRRAETQYF.

This clonotype has only a few counts. The rearrangement links TRBV7-8 to TRBJ2-1; D is perhaps TRBD1 or TRBD2 (5 bases each). V lost 3 bases, J lost 9 bases, and 21 bases lay in between. CDR3 size: 16 residues. Germline V CDR1 and CDR2: SGHVS, FQNEAQ. The CDR3 sequence: CASSLLGERGDGEQFF. Written as DNA, the CDR3 is TGTGCCAGCAGCTTGCTGGGGGAGCGAGGGGATGGTGAGCAGTTCTTC.

V usage is TRBV6-6 and J usage is TRBJ1-2; 8 bases are shared with TRBD1. Trimming cost V 7 bases and J 2 bases; bases outside gene matches: 9. The CDR3 is made up of 15 amino acids. Per germline, CDR1 MNHNY and CDR2 SVGAGI (reference sequence). CDR3 amino acids: CASTRPAGGNYGYTF. The CDR3 DNA reads TGTGCCAGCACGAGACCGGCAGGGGGCAACTATGGCTACACCTTC.

On this clonotype itself: The conserved closing phenylalanine or tryptophan is absent in this CDR3, likely reflecting a read error. V is TRBV7-3 and J is TRBJ2-3, with a weak D call TRBD1 (6 bases). Germline-derived CDR1 and CDR2 are SGHTA and FQGTGA. Trimming pared 2 bases from V and 1 base from J, leaving 10 bases between. The CDR3 spans 15 residues. This CDR3 is CASSLGGYGTDTQYY. The CDR3 DNA reads as TGTGCCAGCAGCTTAGGGGGCTATGGCACAGATACGCAGTATTAT.

V is TRBV10-3 and J is TRBJ2-1, with a possible D match to TRBD2 (5 bases). The V end lost 2 bases, the J end lost 2 bases, and 10 bases lay between the germline ends. The CDR3 covers 15 residues. From germline, CDR1 is ENHRY and CDR2 SYGVKD. The CDR3 reads CAISEGETAYNEQFF. CDR3 sequence (DNA): TGTGCCATCAGTGAGGGGGAGACGGCCTACAATGAGCAGTTCTTC.

The V and J genes are TRBV12-3 or TRBV12-4 and TRBJ1-5; 8 positions agree with TRBD1. V lost 5 bases and J lost 7; bases outside the gene matches: 4. CDR3 size: 13 residues. The CDR3 region is CASSRTGTQPQHF. Here the CDR3 DNA reads TGTGCCAGCAGTCGGACAGGGACACAGCCCCAGCATTTT.

The rearrangement joins TRBV28 to TRBJ2-5; a weak D match, TRBD2 (5 bases). The germline gives CDR1 MDHEN, CDR2 SYDVKM. This CDR3 region has 14 residues. V was cut by 5 bases and J by 5 bases, with 15 bases left in between. For the CDR3, the DNA is TGTGCCAGCAGTAGCAGGTCCCGGAGGGAGACCCAGTACTTC. Protein sequence: CASSSRSRRETQYF. Using reference TRBV28 and TRBJ2-5 for the parts outside the CDR3, the full variable domain is DVKVTQSSRYLVKRTGEKVFLECVQDMDHENMFWYRQDPGLGLRLIYFSYDVKMKEKGDIPEGYSVSREKKERFSLILESASTNQTSMYLCASSSRSRRETQYFGPGTRLLVL.